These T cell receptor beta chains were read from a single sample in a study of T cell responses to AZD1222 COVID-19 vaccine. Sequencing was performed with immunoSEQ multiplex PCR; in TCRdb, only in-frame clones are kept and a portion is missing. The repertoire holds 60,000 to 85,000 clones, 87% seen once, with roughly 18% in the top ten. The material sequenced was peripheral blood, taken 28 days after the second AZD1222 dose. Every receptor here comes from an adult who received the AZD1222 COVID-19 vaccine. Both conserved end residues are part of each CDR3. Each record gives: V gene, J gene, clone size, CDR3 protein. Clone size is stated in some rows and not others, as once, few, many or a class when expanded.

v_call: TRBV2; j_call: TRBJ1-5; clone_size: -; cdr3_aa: CASTEEGQTNQPQHF
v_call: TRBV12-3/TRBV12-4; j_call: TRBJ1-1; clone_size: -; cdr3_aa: CASSTGQLTEAFF
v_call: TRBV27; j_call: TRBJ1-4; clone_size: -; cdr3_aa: CASSLHQGNEKLFF
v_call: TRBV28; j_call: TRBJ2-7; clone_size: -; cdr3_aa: CASSPPGGRRNEQYF
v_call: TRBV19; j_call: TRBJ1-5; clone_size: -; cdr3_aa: CASSIRESRQPQHF
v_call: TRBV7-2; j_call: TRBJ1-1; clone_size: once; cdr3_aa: CASSYSRVNTEAFF
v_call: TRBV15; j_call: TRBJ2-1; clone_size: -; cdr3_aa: CATSRDWEGTQDNEQFF
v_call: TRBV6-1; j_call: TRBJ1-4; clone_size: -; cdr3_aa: CASSSSSPQSGELFF
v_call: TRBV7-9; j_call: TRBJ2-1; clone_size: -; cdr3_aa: CASSRGGASEQFF
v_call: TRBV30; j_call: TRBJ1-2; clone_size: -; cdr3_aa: CAWSVQAYGYTF
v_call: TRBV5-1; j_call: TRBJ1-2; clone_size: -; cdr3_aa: CASRGQEGSHGYTF
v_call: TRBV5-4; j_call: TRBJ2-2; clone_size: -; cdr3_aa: CASSLTGFTGELFF
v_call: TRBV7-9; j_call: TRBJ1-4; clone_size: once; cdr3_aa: CASSLGGQSEKLFF
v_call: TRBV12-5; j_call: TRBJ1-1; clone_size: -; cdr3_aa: CASGLGQGNTEAFF
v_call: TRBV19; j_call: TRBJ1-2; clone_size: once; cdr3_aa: CASSMGTINYGYTF
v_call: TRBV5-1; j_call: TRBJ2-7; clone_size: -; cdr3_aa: CASSGGLAGGRYEQYF
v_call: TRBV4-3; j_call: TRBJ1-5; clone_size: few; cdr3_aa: CASSQEGFSQPQHF
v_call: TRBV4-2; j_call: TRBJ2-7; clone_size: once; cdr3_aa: CASSLISGDSYEQYF
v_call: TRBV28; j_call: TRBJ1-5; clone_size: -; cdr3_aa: CASRWGNQPQHF
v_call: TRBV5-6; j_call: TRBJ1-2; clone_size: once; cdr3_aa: CASSPTGDYGYTF
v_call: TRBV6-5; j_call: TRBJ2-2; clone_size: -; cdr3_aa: CASSYSSGAGGELFF
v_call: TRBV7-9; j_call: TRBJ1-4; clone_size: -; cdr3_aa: CASSLERQTNEKLFF
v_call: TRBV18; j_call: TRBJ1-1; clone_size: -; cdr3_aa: CASSRNWNTEAFF
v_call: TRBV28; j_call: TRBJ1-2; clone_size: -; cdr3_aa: CASRGHSNYGYTF
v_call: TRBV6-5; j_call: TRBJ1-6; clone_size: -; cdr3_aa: CASTGGLNSPLHF
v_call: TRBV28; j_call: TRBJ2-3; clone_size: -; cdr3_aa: CASSPQQGDTQYF
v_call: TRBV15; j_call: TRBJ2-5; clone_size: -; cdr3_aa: CATSRDLIQETQYF
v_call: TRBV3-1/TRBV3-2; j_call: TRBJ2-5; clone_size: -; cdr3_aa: CASSPAGTTQGETQYF
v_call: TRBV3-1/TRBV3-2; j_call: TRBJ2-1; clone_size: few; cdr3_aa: CASSQARDRGLYNEQFF
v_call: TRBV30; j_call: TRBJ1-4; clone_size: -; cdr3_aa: CAWSVLPGPAQKLFF
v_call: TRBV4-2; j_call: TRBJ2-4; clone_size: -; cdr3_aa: CASSQDRVTSRNIQYF
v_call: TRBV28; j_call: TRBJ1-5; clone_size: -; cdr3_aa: CASSLRENQPQHF
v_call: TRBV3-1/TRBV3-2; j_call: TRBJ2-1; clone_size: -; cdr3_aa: CASSQDWAVNEQFF
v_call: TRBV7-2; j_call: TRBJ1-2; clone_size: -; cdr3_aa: CASSLGANYGYTF
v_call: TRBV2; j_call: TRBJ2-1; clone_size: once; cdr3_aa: CASSSTTSGGGGEQFF
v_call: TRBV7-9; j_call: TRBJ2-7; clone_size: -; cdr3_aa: CASSPFLAARGEQYF
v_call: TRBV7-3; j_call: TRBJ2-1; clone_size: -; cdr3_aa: CASSSDDGHEQFF
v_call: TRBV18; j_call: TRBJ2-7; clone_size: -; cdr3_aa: CASSTDRFGTYEQYF
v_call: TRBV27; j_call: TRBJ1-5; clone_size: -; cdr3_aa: CASSFLPRTANQPQHF
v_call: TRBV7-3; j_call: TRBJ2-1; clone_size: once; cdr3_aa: CASSPTGGGVDEQFF
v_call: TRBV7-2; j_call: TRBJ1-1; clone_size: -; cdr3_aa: CASTIGQNTEAFF
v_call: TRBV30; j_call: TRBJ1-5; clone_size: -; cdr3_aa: CAWSPVGQIHRAQHF
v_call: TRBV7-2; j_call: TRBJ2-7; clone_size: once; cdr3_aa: CASSLVEGESYEQYF
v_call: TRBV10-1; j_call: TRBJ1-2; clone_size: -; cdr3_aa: CASSDQGHGYTF
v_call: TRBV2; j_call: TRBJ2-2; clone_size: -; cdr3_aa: CASSETGGELFF
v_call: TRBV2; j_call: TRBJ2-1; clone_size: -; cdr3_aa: CASSAGQEGRDEQFF
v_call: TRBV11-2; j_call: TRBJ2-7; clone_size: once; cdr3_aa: CASSSPLQGKYEQYF
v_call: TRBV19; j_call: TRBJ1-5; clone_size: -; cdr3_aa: CASSWGVGLRDQPQHF
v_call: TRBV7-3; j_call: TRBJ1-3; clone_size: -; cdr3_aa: CASSSDPSGNTIYF
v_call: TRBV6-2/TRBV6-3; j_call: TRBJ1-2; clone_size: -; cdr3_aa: CASSDRARGYTF
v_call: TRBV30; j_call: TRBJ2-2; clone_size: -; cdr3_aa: CAWSGGGQPFNTGELFF
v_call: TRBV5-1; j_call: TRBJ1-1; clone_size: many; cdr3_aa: CASSPETGEAFF
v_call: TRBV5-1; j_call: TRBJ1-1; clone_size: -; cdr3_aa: CASSSSTVSTEAFF
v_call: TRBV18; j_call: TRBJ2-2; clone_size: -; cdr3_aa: CASSPGQGVTGELFF
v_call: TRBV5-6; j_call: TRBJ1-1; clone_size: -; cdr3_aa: CASSLSGVAEAFF
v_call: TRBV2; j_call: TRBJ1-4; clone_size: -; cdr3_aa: CADSGGGEKLFF